A single sample is the source of the 2 T cell receptor beta chains below, sequenced in a study of tumor-infiltrating lymphocytes in primary liver carcinoma. Joint extraction of RNA and DNA used roughly 20-33 mg of bulk tissue that was unsorted. TCR beta cDNA was prepared out of 450 to 500 ng total RNA by means of a constant-region primer. Three nested multiplex PCR rounds of slightly modified ARM-PCR generated TCR beta libraries. Running 9 to 10 cycles apiece, the first two PCR rounds relied on TRBV1-TRBV30 forward primers together with a C-beta reverse primer. TCRdb re-called the multiplex PCR reads through MiXCR, storing one row per CDR3 protein. The table includes about 26,000 distinct CDR3 sequences, over 60% detected once. Specimen: liver tumor tissue from sampling region 3. Subset here: tumor region T3, left-lateral pole. Receptors originate from a man in his forties with primary liver carcinoma and hepatitis B virus infection.

This clonotype is medium-sized within its sample. This rearrangement joins TRBV6-5 to TRBJ2-6; TRBD1 aligns across 8 bases. The germline V gene encodes CDR1 MNHEY and CDR2 SVGAGI. After removal of 5 bases from V and 3 bases from J, the junction contained 6 bases not matched to a gene. CDR3 size: 16 residues. In nucleotides, the CDR3 is TGTGCCAGCAGTGACAGGGGAATAGGTGGGGCCAACGTCCTGACTTTC. This sequence encodes CASSDRGIGGANVLTF.

Turning to this clonotype: This may arise from a read error, as a much more abundant clone is one base away. This chain uses TRBV2 with TRBJ2-1; TRBD2 aligns across 7 bases. CDR3 length equals 17 residues. CDR1 SNHLY and CDR2 FYNNEI come from the germline V gene. The V segment lost 5 bases and the J segment 7 bases; nucleotides outside the gene matches: 17. CDR3: CASSSPLVGGPLNEQFF. CDR3 DNA: TGTGCCAGCAGTTCCCCACTAGTGGGAGGGCCGTTGAATGAGCAGTTCTTC.